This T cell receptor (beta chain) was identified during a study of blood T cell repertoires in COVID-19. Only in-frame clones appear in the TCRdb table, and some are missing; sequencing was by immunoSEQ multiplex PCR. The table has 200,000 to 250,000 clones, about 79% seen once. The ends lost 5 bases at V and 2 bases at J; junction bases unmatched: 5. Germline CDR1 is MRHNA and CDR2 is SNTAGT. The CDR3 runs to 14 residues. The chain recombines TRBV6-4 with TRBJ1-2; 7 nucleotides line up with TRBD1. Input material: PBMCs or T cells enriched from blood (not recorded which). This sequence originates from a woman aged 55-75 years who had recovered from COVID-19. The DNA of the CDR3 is TGTGCCAGCAGTATTTCACAGGGGAACTATGGCTACACCTTC. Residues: CASSISQGNYGYTF.